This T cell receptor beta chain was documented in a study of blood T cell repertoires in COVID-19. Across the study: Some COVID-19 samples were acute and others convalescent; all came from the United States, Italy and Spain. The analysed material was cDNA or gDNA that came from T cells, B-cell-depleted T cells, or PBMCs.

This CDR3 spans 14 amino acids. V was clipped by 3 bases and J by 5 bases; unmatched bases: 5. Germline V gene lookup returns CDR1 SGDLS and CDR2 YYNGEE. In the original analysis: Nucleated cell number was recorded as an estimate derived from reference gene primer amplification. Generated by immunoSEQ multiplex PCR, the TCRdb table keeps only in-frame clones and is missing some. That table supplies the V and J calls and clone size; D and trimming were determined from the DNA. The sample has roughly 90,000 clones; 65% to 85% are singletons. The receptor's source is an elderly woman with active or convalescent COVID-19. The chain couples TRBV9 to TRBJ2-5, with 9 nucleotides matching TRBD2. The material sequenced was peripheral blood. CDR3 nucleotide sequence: TGTGCCAGCAGCGCACTGACTAGCGGCGAGACCCAGTACTTC. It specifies CASSALTSGETQYF.